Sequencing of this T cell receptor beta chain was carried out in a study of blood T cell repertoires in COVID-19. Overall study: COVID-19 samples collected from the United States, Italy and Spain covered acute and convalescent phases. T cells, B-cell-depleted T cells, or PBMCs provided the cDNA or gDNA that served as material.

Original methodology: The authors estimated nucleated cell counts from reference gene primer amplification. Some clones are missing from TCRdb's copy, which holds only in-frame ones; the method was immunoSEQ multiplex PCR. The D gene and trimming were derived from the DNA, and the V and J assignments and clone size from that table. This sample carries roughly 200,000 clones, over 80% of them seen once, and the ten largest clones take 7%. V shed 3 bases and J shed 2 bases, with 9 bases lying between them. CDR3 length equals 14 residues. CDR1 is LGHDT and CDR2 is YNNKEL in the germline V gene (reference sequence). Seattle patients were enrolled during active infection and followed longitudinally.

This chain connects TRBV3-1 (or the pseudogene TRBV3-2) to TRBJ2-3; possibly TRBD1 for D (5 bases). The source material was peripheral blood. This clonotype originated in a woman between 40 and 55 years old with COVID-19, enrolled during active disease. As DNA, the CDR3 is TGTGCCAGCAGCCATCAAGGGGACACAGATACGCAGTATTTT. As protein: CASSHQGDTDTQYF.